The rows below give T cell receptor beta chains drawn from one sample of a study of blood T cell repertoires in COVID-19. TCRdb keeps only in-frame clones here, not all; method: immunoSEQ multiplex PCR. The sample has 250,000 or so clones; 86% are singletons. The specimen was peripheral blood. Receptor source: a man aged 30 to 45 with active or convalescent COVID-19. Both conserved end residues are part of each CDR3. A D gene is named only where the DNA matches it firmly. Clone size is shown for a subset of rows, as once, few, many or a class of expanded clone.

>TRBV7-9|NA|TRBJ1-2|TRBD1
TGTGCCAGCAGCGACGAAATCACAGGGGACTATGGCTACACCTTC
CASSDEITGDYGYTF
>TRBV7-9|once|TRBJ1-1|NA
TGTGCCAGCAGCTTAGTGAGTGCCGCTGAAGCTTTCTTT
CASSLVSAAEAFF
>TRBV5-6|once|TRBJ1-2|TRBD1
TGTGCCAGCAACTTGGGGGGACAGGGCGGCTACACCTTC
CASNLGGQGGYTF
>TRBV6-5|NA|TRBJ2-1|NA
TGTGCCAGCAGTTCCCGGGGGACCGCCTACAATGAGCAGTTCTTC
CASSSRGTAYNEQFF
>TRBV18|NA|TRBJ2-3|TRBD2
TGTGCCAGCTCACCACAGCCGGCGGGGGGAAGCACAGATACGCAGTATTTT
CASSPQPAGGSTDTQYF
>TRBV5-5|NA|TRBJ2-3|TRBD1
TGTGCCAGCAGCCTCCGGGACAGGGTATGGGATACGCAGTATTTT
CASSLRDRVWDTQYF
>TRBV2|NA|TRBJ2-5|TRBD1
TGTGCCACGGTGGCAGGGGGAACAAGAGAGACCCAGTACTTC
CATVAGGTRETQYF
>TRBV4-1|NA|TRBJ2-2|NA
TGCGCCAGCAGCCAAGAGCAAGGGGGGGCCGGGGAGCTGTTTTTT
CASSQEQGGAGELFF
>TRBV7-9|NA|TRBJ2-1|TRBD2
TGTGCCAGCAGCCTGGAACTAGCGGGGGGTTACAATGAGCAGTTCTTC
CASSLELAGGYNEQFF
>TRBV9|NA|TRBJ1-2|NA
TGTGCCAGCAGCCCCGCTCCGGGGGATGGCTACACCTTC
CASSPAPGDGYTF
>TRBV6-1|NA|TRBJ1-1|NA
TGTGCCAGCTACTCACCCCAAACAGGAGAAGCTTTCTTT
CASYSPQTGEAFF
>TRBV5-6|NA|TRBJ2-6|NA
TGTGCCAGCAGCTTGGTCGGGTCCGATCGAGGGGCCAACGTCCTGACTTTC
CASSLVGSDRGANVLTF
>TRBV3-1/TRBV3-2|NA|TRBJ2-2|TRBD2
TGTGCCAGCAGCCAGGGGAGGACTAGCGGGGGGGTGAACACCGGGGAGCTGTTTTTT
CASSQGRTSGGVNTGELFF
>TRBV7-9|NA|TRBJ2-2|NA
TGTGCCAGCAGCCCTCTCACCGGGGAGCTGTTTTTT
CASSPLTGELFF
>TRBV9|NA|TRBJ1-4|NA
TGTGCCAGCAGCGTCCAGGGGTCGGCTAATGAAAAACTGTTTTTT
CASSVQGSANEKLFF
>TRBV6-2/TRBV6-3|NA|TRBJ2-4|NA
TGTGCCAGCAGTTTTCGCGGGCTAGCCAAAAACATTCAGTACTTC
CASSFRGLAKNIQYF
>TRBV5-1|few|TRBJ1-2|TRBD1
TGCGCCAGCAGCCCGGAGACAGGGATCAGACCCTACACCTTC
CASSPETGIRPYTF
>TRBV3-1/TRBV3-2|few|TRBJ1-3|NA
TGTGCCAGCAGCCAAGTCGGTGTGTCTGGAAACACCATATATTTT
CASSQVGVSGNTIYF
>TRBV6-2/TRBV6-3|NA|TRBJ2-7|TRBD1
TGTGCCAGCAGTTTTAGCCGACAGGGGACAGGCTACGAGCAGTACTTC
CASSFSRQGTGYEQYF
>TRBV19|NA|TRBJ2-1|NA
TGTGCCAGTAGTATACAGGTTAGCTCCTACAATGAGCAGTTCTTC
CASSIQVSSYNEQFF
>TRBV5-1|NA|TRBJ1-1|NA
TGCGCCAGCAGCTTGGCCCCAGGGCAGTTGAACACTGAAGCTTTCTTT
CASSLAPGQLNTEAFF
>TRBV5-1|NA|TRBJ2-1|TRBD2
TGCGCCAGCAGCTTGTCGGGGGGGCCTAACAATGAGCAGTTCTTC
CASSLSGGPNNEQFF
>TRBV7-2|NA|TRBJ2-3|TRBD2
TGTGCCAGCAGCTTAGCCCGGCGGGGGAGTACAGATACGCAGTATTTT
CASSLARRGSTDTQYF
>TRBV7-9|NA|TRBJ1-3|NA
TGTGCCAGCAGCTTTGGGCCCCAGAGCACCATATATTTT
CASSFGPQSTIYF
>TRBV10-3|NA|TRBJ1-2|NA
TGTGCCATCAGGGACACCACCAACTATGGCTACACCTTC
CAIRDTTNYGYTF
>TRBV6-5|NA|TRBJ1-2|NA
TGTGCCAGCAGTTACACAGAGACAGCTTCTAACTATGGCTACACCTTC
CASSYTETASNYGYTF
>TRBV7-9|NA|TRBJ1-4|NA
TGTGCCAGCAGCCCAGCCGAGGCGGGGGCAAGTGAACTGTTTTTT
CASSPAEAGASELFF
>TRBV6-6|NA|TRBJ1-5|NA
TGTGCCAGCTTCGGGGTTCGGGGTCAGCCCCAGCATTTT
CASFGVRGQPQHF
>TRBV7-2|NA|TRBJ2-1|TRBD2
TGTGCCAGCAGCCTAGCGGGGCCCTCCTACAATGAGCAGTTCTTC
CASSLAGPSYNEQFF
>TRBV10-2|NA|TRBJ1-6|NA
TGCGCCAGCACCGGTCGAAATTCACCCCTCCACTTT
CASTGRNSPLHF
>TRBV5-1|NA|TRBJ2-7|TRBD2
TGCGCCAGCAGCTGGTTTCTAGCGGGGGGGCGCGAGCAGTACTTC
CASSWFLAGGREQYF
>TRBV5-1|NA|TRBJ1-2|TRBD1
TGCGCCAGCAGCTCTGAAGGACAGGGGACATATGGCTACACCTTC
CASSSEGQGTYGYTF
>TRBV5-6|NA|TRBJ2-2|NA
TGTGCCAGCAGCTTGGGCCGAGGTTTCGGGGAGCTGTTTTTT
CASSLGRGFGELFF
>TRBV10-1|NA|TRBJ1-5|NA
TGCGCCAGCAGTCGCAGGGGTAGCAATCAGCCCCAGCATTTT
CASSRRGSNQPQHF
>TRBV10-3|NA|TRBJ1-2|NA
TGTGCCATCAGTGAGGCGGAGCACTATGGCTACACCTTC
CAISEAEHYGYTF
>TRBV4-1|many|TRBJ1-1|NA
TGCGCCAGCAGCCAAGGAGCGGGGGGGACGAACACTGAAGCTTTCTTT
CASSQGAGGTNTEAFF
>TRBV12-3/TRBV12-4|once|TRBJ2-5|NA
TGTGCCAGCAGTTTTGAGCGAGAGACCCAGTACTTC
CASSFERETQYF
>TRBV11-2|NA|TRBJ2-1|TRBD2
TGTGCCAGCAGCTTAGATTATTTGGGGGGGGAAGGGCTTGAGCAGTTCTTC
CASSLDYLGGEGLEQFF
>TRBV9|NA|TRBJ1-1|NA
TGTGCCAGCAGCCCCTCCCACAGTTTCATGAACACTGAAGCTTTCTTT
CASSPSHSFMNTEAFF
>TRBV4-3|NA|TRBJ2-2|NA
TGCGCCAGCAGCCAAGATTCGAGCGATAACACCGGGGAGCTGTTTTTT
CASSQDSSDNTGELFF
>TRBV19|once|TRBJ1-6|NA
TGTGCCAGTAGTCTACCACAGTCGATCTCCTATAATTCACCCCTCCACTTT
CASSLPQSISYNSPLHF
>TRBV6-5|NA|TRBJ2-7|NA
TGTGCCAGCACTAGGACTTCCTACGAGCAGTACTTC
CASTRTSYEQYF
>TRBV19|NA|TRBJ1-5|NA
TGTGCCAGTAGTATAAACAGTAATAGCAATCAGCCCCAGCATTTT
CASSINSNSNQPQHF
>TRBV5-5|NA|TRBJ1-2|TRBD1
TGTGCCAGCAGCAAAGAGGGACAGGGTAGCTATGGCTACACCTTC
CASSKEGQGSYGYTF
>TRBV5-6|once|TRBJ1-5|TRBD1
TGTGCCAGCAGCTCAGGGACAGGGAATCAGCCCCAGCATTTT
CASSSGTGNQPQHF
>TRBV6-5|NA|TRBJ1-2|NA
TGTGCCAGCAGTTACTCGTCCGAGGGCTACACCTTC
CASSYSSEGYTF
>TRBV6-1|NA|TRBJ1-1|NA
TGTGCCAGCAGTGAATGGGAGACCGCTGAAGCTTTCTTT
CASSEWETAEAFF
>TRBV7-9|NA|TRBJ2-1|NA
TGTGCCAGCAGCTTAGAAGCGAAGCAGTTCTTC
CASSLEAKQFF
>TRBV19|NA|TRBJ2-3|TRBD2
TGTGCCAGTACCCCTACTAGCGGGGGAAACACAGATACGCAGTATTTT
CASTPTSGGNTDTQYF
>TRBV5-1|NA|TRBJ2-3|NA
TGCGCCAGCAGCTTGTTGGCAGGGCTATACACAGATACGCAGTATTTT
CASSLLAGLYTDTQYF
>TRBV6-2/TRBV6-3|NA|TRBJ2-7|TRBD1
TGTGCCAGCAGTCGTCGACAGGGGATCTCCTACGAGCAGTACTTC
CASSRRQGISYEQYF